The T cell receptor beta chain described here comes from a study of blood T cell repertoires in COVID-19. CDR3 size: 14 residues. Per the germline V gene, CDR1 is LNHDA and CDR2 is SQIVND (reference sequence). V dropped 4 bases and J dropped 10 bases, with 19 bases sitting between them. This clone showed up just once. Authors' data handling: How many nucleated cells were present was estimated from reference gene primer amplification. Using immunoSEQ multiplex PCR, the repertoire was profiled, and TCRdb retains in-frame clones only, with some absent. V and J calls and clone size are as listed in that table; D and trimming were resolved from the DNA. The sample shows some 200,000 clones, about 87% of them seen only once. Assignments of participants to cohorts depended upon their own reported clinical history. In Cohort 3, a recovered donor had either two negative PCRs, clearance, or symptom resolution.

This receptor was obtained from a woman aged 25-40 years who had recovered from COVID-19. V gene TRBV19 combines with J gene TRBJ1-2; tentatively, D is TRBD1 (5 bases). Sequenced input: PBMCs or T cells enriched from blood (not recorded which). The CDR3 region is CASSSPGLEIAYTF. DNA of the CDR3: TGTGCCAGTAGTAGCCCAGGGCTGGAAATAGCCTACACCTTC.